Reported below is one T cell receptor (beta chain). Germline V gene sequence: CDR1 KGHSH, CDR2 LQKENI. The CDR3 consists of 14 residues. J lost 6 bases, V lost 3 bases, and 6 bases had no gene match. These data belong to a study of shared clonotypes between healthy human individuals. Study as a whole: Each donor's CD8 memory used one plate, CD8 naive two, each CD4 subset three.

In the sorted-subset replicate PCRs, 150 to 200 ng DNA, 25,000 to 35,000 T cell genomes, was used. The data were produced by immunoSEQ multiplex PCR, yet TCRdb's version contains in-frame clones alone and is incomplete. The sample holds fewer than 3 million clones, 92% seen once. Sequencing was performed on naive CD4+ T cells from PBMCs. Described subset: CD45RA+ positively selected. The source of this sequence is a man in his late teens or twenties in good health. Some clones in this sample may be carry-over from other donors' samples. The gene calls are TRBV18 and TRBJ1-1; 8 bases are a match to TRBD1. CDR3 coding DNA: TGTGCCAGCTCACCTCTACAGGGGGGCGCTGAAGCTTTCTTT. This gives the protein CASSPLQGGAEAFF.